The source of this T cell receptor beta chain is a study of T cells expressing NK-cell markers. Following a re-call of the 5' RACE reads, TCRdb has one entry per CDR3 protein and lacks DNA. Its table records about 150,000 distinct CDR3 sequences. Per germline, CDR1 PRHDT and CDR2 FYEKMQ (reference sequence). The CDR3 is 15 amino acids. The sequence was obtained from a woman between 45 and 65 years old in good health. The sample was blood T cells: a sorted CD56 or NKG2C T cell subset, CD4+ or CD8+ T cells, or bulk PBMC T cells (not recorded which). The rearrangement joins TRBV13 to TRBJ2-1; TCRdb gives TRBD2 as the D gene, but with no DNA this cannot be confirmed. CDR3 protein: CASSPPGLANNEQFF.